A single sample is the source of the 14 T cell receptor beta chains below, sequenced in a study of CD8 T cells in Susac syndrome. RNA amounts of roughly 0.45 to 1 ug underwent reverse transcription with random hexamers. TCRdb recomputed calls from the immunoSEQ multiplex PCR reads with MiXCR, one row per CDR3 protein. This sample has over 150,000 distinct CDR3 sequences, with 90% to 95% found just once. Sequencing was done on a sample of CD4+ T cells from PBMCs. The receptors stem from a human donor with multiple sclerosis.

The chain recombines TRBV2 with TRBJ1-5; D not resolved. Germline lookup yields CDR1 SNHLY and CDR2 FYNNEI. With 3 bases removed from V and 5 bases from J, the gap between germline ends came to 8 bases. The CDR3 is made up of 13 amino acids. CDR3 in DNA: TGTGCCAGCAGTGATCTGGGGTATCAGCCCCAGCATTTT. Its translation: CASSDLGYQPQHF.

J is TRBJ2-3 and V is TRBV9; 8 nucleotides match TRBD2. V was pared by 4 bases and J by 5 bases, with 9 bases of the junction left unmatched. The CDR3 runs 15 residues. CDR1 and CDR2 (germline): SGDLS, YYNGEE. The CDR3, as DNA: TGTGCCAGCAGCCGTACAAGCGGGGGTGGAGATACGCAGTATTTT. Its translation: CASSRTSGGGDTQYF.

The chain combines TRBV30 with TRBJ1-2; D is perhaps TRBD1 (6 bases). Trimming pared 3 bases from V and 8 bases from J, leaving 16 bases between. From germline, CDR1 is GTSNPN and CDR2 SVGIG (reference sequence). The CDR3 contains 13 residues. In DNA, the CDR3 is TGTGCCTGGAGGACCGGGGGCTCAAACGGCTACACCTTC. Its translation is CAWRTGGSNGYTF.

The CDR3: CSARDPAGRLNEQFF. The DNA for the CDR3 is TGCAGTGCTAGAGATCCGGCAGGGAGACTCAATGAGCAGTTCTTC. The rearrangement links TRBV20-1 to TRBJ2-1; D possibly uses TRBD1 or TRBD2 (5 bases each). The CDR3 extends over 15 amino acids. CDR1 is DFQATT and CDR2 is SNEGSKA in the germline V gene (reference sequence). V was cut by 0 bases and J by 6 bases, with 15 bases left in between.

This chain connects TRBV27 to TRBJ2-7, with D possibly being TRBD2 (5 bases). CDR1 and CDR2 from the germline V gene are MNHEY and SMNVEV (reference sequence). The CDR3 extends over 13 amino acids. Trimming cost V 8 bases and J 4 bases, with 15 bases left between them. CDR3 region: CASSGGNEYEQYF. The CDR3 region has the DNA TGTGCCAGCTCAGGAGGAAATGAGTACGAGCAGTACTTC.

This chain uses TRBV5-6 with TRBJ2-7, with D unresolved. Germline CDR1 SGHDT, CDR2 YYEEEE. Deletions cut 0 bases from V and 4 bases from J, with 11 bases between. This CDR3 has 14 residues. DNA for the CDR3: TGTGCCAGCAGCTTGGAGTGGGAAAAATACGAGCAGTACTTC. Amino acid sequence: CASSLEWEKYEQYF.

The J gene is TRBJ2-7, the V gene TRBV10-3, with D possibly matching TRBD1 (5 bases). V was clipped by 6 bases and J by 7 bases, with 13 bases between them. CDR3 length equals 12 residues. CDR1 and CDR2 from the germline V gene are ENHRY and SYGVKD. CDR3 coding DNA: TGTGCCATCAGCAGCCAGGGCAGTGAGCAGTACTTC. Protein sequence: CAISSQGSEQYF.

This chain joins TRBV10-3 and TRBJ2-1; D is unclear. Germline values: CDR1 ENHRY, CDR2 SYGVKD. The CDR3 is 16 amino acids. V was cut by 0 bases and J by 5 bases, with 14 bases left in between. Written as DNA, the CDR3 is TGTGCCATCAGTGAGTCCCTGGCCGGTGGGGACAATGAGCAGTTCTTC. Its protein is CAISESLAGGDNEQFF.

The J gene is TRBJ1-2, the V gene TRBV7-8; weak D call: TRBD1 (6 bases). This CDR3 has 15 residues. Germline lookup yields CDR1 SGHVS and CDR2 FQNEAQ. With 3 bases removed from V and 3 bases from J, the gap between germline ends came to 14 bases. CDR3 loop: CASSFGQPGDYGYTF. The CDR3 coding sequence is TGTGCCAGCAGCTTTGGACAGCCTGGAGACTATGGCTACACCTTC.

The chain recombines TRBV4-1 with TRBJ2-1; 7 nucleotides match TRBD2. This CDR3 has 17 amino acids. V shed 4 bases, J shed 4 bases, and the junction held 13 bases outside the gene matches. Germline CDR1 and CDR2: MGHRA and YSYEKL. This chain's CDR3 is CASSPPEARGTYNEQFF. The DNA for the CDR3 is TGCGCCAGCAGCCCCCCTGAGGCGCGGGGGACTTACAATGAGCAGTTCTTC.

The chain employs TRBV30 and TRBJ2-3; 10 bases line up with TRBD1. CDR1 and CDR2 from the germline V gene are GTSNPN and SVGIG (reference sequence). Trimming removed 0 bases from V and 4 bases from J; junction bases left unmatched: 7. The CDR3 is made up of 16 amino acids. Here the CDR3 reads CAWSVGRDRGSDTQYF. The CDR3 bases are TGTGCCTGGAGTGTAGGGCGGGACAGGGGTTCAGATACGCAGTATTTT. The full variable domain, rest sourced from reference TRBV30 and TRBJ2-3, is SQTIHQWPATLVQPVGSPLSLECTVEGTSNPNLYWYRQAAGRGLQLLFYSVGIGQISSEVPQNLSASRPQDRQFILSSKKLLLSDSGFYLCAWSVGRDRGSDTQYFGPGTRLTVL.

The V call is TRBV30, the J call TRBJ2-1; TRBD2 might be the D (5 bases). Germline V CDR1 and CDR2: GTSNPN, SVGIG (reference sequence). V was clipped by 5 bases and J by 3 bases, with 11 bases between them. This CDR3 region has 13 residues. DNA for the CDR3: TGTGCCTGGGGTAAGCGGTTCTACAATGAGCAGTTCTTC. This codes for CAWGKRFYNEQFF.

The genes are TRBV30 and TRBJ1-4, with D possibly matching TRBD1 (6 bases). Trimming removed 5 bases from V and 5 bases from J, with 12 bases in between. Germline V gene lookup returns CDR1 GTSNPN and CDR2 SVGIG (reference sequence). The CDR3 consists of 13 residues. CDR3 sequence: CAWDRSQNEKLFF. DNA of the CDR3: TGTGCCTGGGACAGGTCACAAAATGAAAAACTGTTTTTT.

This clonotype was counted once. J is TRBJ2-7 and V is TRBV18; TRBD2 agrees at 12 bases. The germline gives CDR1 KGHSH, CDR2 LQKENI. The CDR3 sequence is 15 residues long. V lost 4 bases to trimming and J lost 4 bases; unmatched junction nucleotides: 5. The CDR3 sequence is CASSLPGLAGYEQYF. The CDR3 coding sequence is TGTGCCAGCTCACTCCCGGGACTAGCGGGTTACGAGCAGTACTTC.